Each of the 26 T cell receptor beta chains below was sequenced from the same sample in a study of early T cells in non-severe SARS-CoV-2 infection. TCRdb re-called the 5' RACE reads through MiXCR, storing one row per CDR3 protein. The sample carries over 95,000 distinct CDR3 sequences, roughly 17% recorded once. Sequences were obtained from whole blood. The source of these receptors is an adult who was a healthcare worker with PCR-confirmed SARS-CoV-2 infection or an uninfected control (not recorded which).

This clonotype was picked up a small number of times. The CDR3 is CASSESTERQETQYF. CDR3 nucleotides: TGCGCCAGCAGTGAGTCGACGGAGAGACAAGAGACCCAGTACTTC. The J gene is TRBJ2-5, the V gene TRBV10-1, with D hard to call. CDR3 length: 15 residues. CDR1 WNHNN and CDR2 SYGVQD come from the germline V gene (reference sequence). The germline V and J ends were trimmed by 0 bases and 2 bases, with 10 bases remaining between them.

The chain has TRBV12-5 and TRBJ2-1, with D possibly TRBD2 on 5 matching bases. Trimming cost V 4 bases and J 6 bases, with 19 bases left between them. CDR3 size: 16 residues. Germline V gene lookup returns CDR1 LGHNT and CDR2 FRNRAP. CDR3: CASGSGIVASSNEQFF. The CDR3 DNA reads as TGTGCTAGTGGTTCAGGAATTGTGGCTAGCAGCAATGAGCAGTTCTTC.

This clonotype was seen a few times. The rearrangement uses TRBV2 and TRBJ2-7; a weak D match, TRBD1 (5 bases). The CDR3 extends over 11 amino acids. The germline CDR1 and CDR2 sequences are SNHLY and FYNNEI. Trimming shortened V by 4 bases and J by 5 bases, and 6 bases separated the two germline ends. The CDR3 spells CASSVGDEQYF. The CDR3 DNA reads TGTGCCAGCAGTGTAGGGGACGAGCAGTACTTC.

The sample holds a few counts of this clonotype. The chain combines TRBV28 with TRBJ1-4; 9 bases line up with TRBD1. CDR1 is MDHEN, CDR2 SYDVKM, per germline. V gave up 5 bases and J gave up 8 bases; unmatched junction bases: 18. The CDR3 covers 18 residues. CDR3 DNA: TGTGCCAGCAGTGTTTCCGGGACAGGGTCTTTGACGGCCGAAAAACTGTTTTTT. Residues: CASSVSGTGSLTAEKLFF.

This clonotype was recorded a few times. The rearrangement links TRBV11-2 to TRBJ2-4; TRBD2 agrees at 8 bases. The CDR3 extends over 16 amino acids. CDR1 and CDR2 from the germline V gene are SGHAT and FQNNGV. The V segment lost 4 bases and the J segment 7 bases; nucleotides outside the gene matches: 12. The CDR3 protein is CASSSRGAGGRNIQYF. CDR3 in DNA: TGTGCCAGCAGCTCCCGGGGGGCGGGAGGCAGGAACATTCAGTACTTC.

Many counts were recorded for this clonotype. This rearrangement joins TRBV7-2 to TRBJ2-3, with D possibly matching TRBD1 (6 bases). Trimming cost V 4 bases and J 1 base, with 12 bases left between them. Germline V lookup: CDR1 SGHTA, CDR2 FQGNSA. The CDR3 covers 15 residues. The CDR3 spells CASSSNRVGTDTQYF. CDR3 bases: TGTGCCAGCAGCTCAAACAGGGTGGGCACAGATACGCAGTATTTT.

This chain uses TRBV10-2 with TRBJ2-3; D possibly corresponds to TRBD2 (6 bases). The CDR3 sequence is 16 residues long. Germline V CDR1 and CDR2: WSHSY, SAAADI. V shed 6 bases and J shed 6 bases, with 22 bases lying between them. The CDR3 protein is CASSPLGTPPGDTQYF. The CDR3 coding sequence is TGCGCCAGCAGCCCCTTAGGGACTCCTCCAGGGGATACGCAGTATTTT.

This clonotype has just a few counts. The chain uses TRBV27 and TRBJ2-5; 8 bases fit TRBD1. The CDR3 has 15 residues. CDR1 MNHEY and CDR2 SMNVEV come from the germline V gene (reference sequence). With 5 bases clipped from V and 5 bases from J, the junction kept 10 bases outside the gene matches. The CDR3 protein is CASSPMSGGWETQYF. In nucleotides, the CDR3 is TGTGCCAGCAGTCCCATGTCAGGGGGCTGGGAGACCCAGTACTTC.

This clonotype was seen at least ten times. The J gene is TRBJ1-4, the V gene TRBV12-3 or TRBV12-4; D may be TRBD1 (6 bases). This CDR3 spans 13 amino acids. Deletions cut 5 bases from V and 10 bases from J, with 14 bases between. The CDR3 protein is CASSPGDGGKLFF. The CDR3 nucleotides read TGTGCCAGCAGTCCAGGGGACGGGGGAAAACTGTTTTTT.

This clonotype came up many times. The chain is built from TRBV2 and TRBJ2-3, with 11 bases identical to TRBD2. CDR3 length: 14 residues. Germline CDR1 reads SNHLY; CDR2 reads FYNNEI. The V gene end was trimmed by 6 bases and the J gene end by 5 bases; junction bases not matched to a gene: 4. CDR3 nucleotides: TGTGCCAGCAGAATACTAGCGGGGGTAGATACGCAGTATTTT. Translated, it gives CASRILAGVDTQYF.

This clonotype came up a few times. This chain joins TRBV29-1 and TRBJ2-3, with 8 positions matching TRBD2. This CDR3 has 13 amino acids. Looked up from germline, CDR1 is SQVTM and CDR2 is ANQGSEA. Trimming at V came to 7 bases and at J to 4 bases, leaving 7 bases not matched to a gene. CDR3 amino acids: CSAGGDYADTQYF. The DNA for the CDR3 is TGCAGCGCCGGGGGGGACTACGCAGATACGCAGTATTTT.

This clonotype was counted at least ten times. The V and J genes are TRBV20-1 and TRBJ2-3; D gene ambiguous. CDR1 is DFQATT and CDR2 is SNEGSKA in the germline V gene (reference sequence). V shed 3 bases and J shed 4 bases, with 14 bases lying between them. This CDR3 comprises 14 residues. Here the CDR3 DNA reads TGCAGTGCTAGCTTTAACTCTCAAGCAGATACGCAGTATTTT. This encodes CSASFNSQADTQYF.

The chain joins TRBV7-9 to TRBJ2-7, with TRBD2 as a possible D gene (5 bases). This CDR3 comprises 15 residues. Germline V gene sequence: CDR1 SEHNR, CDR2 FQNEAQ (reference sequence). V dropped 0 bases and J dropped 3 bases, with 12 bases sitting between them. The CDR3, as DNA: TGTGCCAGCAGCTTAGCCGACGGAGGTAACTACGAGCAGTACTTC. Amino acid sequence: CASSLADGGNYEQYF.

The rearrangement uses TRBV14 and TRBJ2-1, with a tentative D call TRBD2 (6 bases). V was trimmed by 1 base and J by 9 bases, leaving 19 bases between them. CDR3 size: 16 residues. In germline, CDR1 is SGHDN, CDR2 FVKESK. DNA for the CDR3: TGTGCCAGCAGCCAAGGGAGGGTGAGGCGGATACCTGAGCAGTTCTTC. Translation: CASSQGRVRRIPEQFF.

The J gene is TRBJ2-1, the V gene TRBV3-1, with D unclear. Per germline, CDR1 LGHDT and CDR2 YNNKEL (reference sequence). The V and J ends lost 1 base and 0 bases respectively, with 13 bases between them. The CDR3 sequence is 17 residues long. The CDR3 DNA reads as TGTGCCAGCAGCCAAGTTCAAGGTCAGAGCTCCTACAATGAGCAGTTCTTC. Its protein product is CASSQVQGQSSYNEQFF.

The chain carries TRBV28 and TRBJ1-5; D uncertain. There are 15 residues in the CDR3. V was clipped by 8 bases and J by 4 bases, with 18 bases between them. Germline CDR1 and CDR2: MDHEN and SYDVKM. This CDR3 is CASAPPSALNQPQHF. CDR3 coding DNA: TGTGCCAGCGCCCCACCCAGTGCCCTTAATCAGCCCCAGCATTTT.

The chain has TRBV3-1 and TRBJ2-7, with 8 bases matching TRBD2. The V and J ends lost 5 bases and 4 bases, in that order; junction bases with no gene match: 7. This CDR3 is 14 amino acids long. The germline V gene has CDR1 LGHDT and CDR2 YNNKEL (reference sequence). In nucleotides, the CDR3 is TGTGCCAGCAGCATTAGCGGGGCAAGGTACGAGCAGTACTTC. Protein: CASSISGARYEQYF.

This clonotype has ten or more counts. V usage is TRBV7-2 and J usage is TRBJ2-7, with 10 bases fitting TRBD1. Germline V gene lookup returns CDR1 SGHTA and CDR2 FQGNSA. V dropped 5 bases and J dropped 2; count of bases not matched to a gene: 3. The CDR3 has 14 residues. Written as DNA, the CDR3 is TGTGCCAGCAGCCAGGACAGGGGGGCCTACGAGCAGTACTTC. This gives the protein CASSQDRGAYEQYF. Full variable domain (remainder filled in from reference TRBV7-2 and TRBJ2-7): GAGVSQSPSNKVTEKGKDVELRCDPISGHTALYWYRQSLGQGLEFLIYFQGNSAPDKSGLPSDRFSAERTGGSVSTLTIQRTQQEDSAVYLCASSQDRGAYEQYFGPGTRLTVT.

In this sample, this clonotype turned up many times. This chain uses TRBV7-2 with TRBJ2-4, with TRBD1 matching 9 bases. Trimming at V came to 2 bases and at J to 8 bases, leaving 1 base not matched to a gene. Germline V gene sequence: CDR1 SGHTA, CDR2 FQGNSA. This CDR3 comprises 13 residues. CDR3 in amino acids: CASSLRTGDIQYF. The CDR3 DNA reads as TGTGCCAGCAGCTTAAGGACAGGGGACATTCAGTACTTC.

This clonotype was detected ten times or more. The chain combines TRBV7-2 with TRBJ2-7, with 16 bases identical to TRBD2. V dropped 5 bases and J dropped 6; count of bases not matched to a gene: 7. CDR3 length: 16 amino acids. Germline assignment: CDR1 SGHTA and CDR2 FQGNSA. CDR3 in amino acids: CASSLPGLAGGREQYF. The CDR3 nucleotides are TGTGCCAGCAGCCTCCCGGGACTAGCGGGAGGGCGCGAGCAGTACTTC.

This clonotype was found many times. This chain links TRBV7-6 with TRBJ1-3; D is undetermined. The CDR3 extends over 16 amino acids. Trimming removed 5 bases at V and 1 base at J, with 15 bases between. Germline-derived CDR1 and CDR2 are SGHVS and FNYEAQ. The CDR3 here is CASSRMDGISGNTIYF. The DNA for the CDR3 is TGTGCCAGCAGCCGTATGGACGGAATTTCTGGAAACACCATATATTTT.

J is TRBJ1-1 and V is TRBV29-1, with a weak D call TRBD1 (6 bases). The CDR3 totals 13 residues. Germline V gene lookup returns CDR1 SQVTM and CDR2 ANQGSEA. The germline V and J ends were trimmed by 3 bases and 1 base, with 9 bases remaining between them. CDR3 coding DNA: TGCAGCGTTGAGGGACACGAGAACACTGAAGCTTTCTTT. It translates to CSVEGHENTEAFF.

The rearrangement uses TRBV7-9 and TRBJ2-2; 10 nucleotides align to TRBD1. Germline CDR1 SEHNR, CDR2 FQNEAQ (reference sequence). The J segment lost 5 bases and the V segment lost 3 bases, leaving 9 bases of the junction unmatched. This CDR3 spans 17 amino acids. The CDR3: CASSFPRQGARTGELFF. In DNA, the CDR3 is TGTGCCAGCAGCTTCCCCAGACAGGGGGCGCGGACCGGGGAGCTGTTTTTT.

This clonotype was counted a few times. This chain uses TRBV6-2 or TRBV6-3 with TRBJ2-7, with 7 bases matching TRBD1. V dropped 2 bases and J dropped 2; count of bases not matched to a gene: 9. This CDR3 has 16 residues. Germline CDR1 MNHEY, CDR2 SVGEGT. The CDR3 spells CASSYAQQGSPYEQYF. CDR3 DNA: TGTGCCAGCAGTTACGCTCAACAGGGGTCCCCCTACGAGCAGTACTTC.

The chain joins TRBV29-1 to TRBJ2-5; D perhaps matches TRBD1 (5 bases). The CDR3 covers 11 residues. Germline V lookup: CDR1 SQVTM, CDR2 ANQGSEA. The V and J ends lost 8 bases and 7 bases respectively, with 14 bases between them. CDR3 sequence (DNA): TGCAGCTTAGAGTCTCAGGGGACCCAGTACTTC. Protein product: CSLESQGTQYF.

This clonotype was observed a few times. The V call is TRBV6-6, the J call TRBJ2-7, with 7 bases matching TRBD2. This CDR3 contains 11 residues. Germline V lookup: CDR1 MNHNY, CDR2 SVGAGI (reference sequence). CDR3 in DNA: TGTGTTTCTAGCGGTCACTACGAGCAGTACTTC. Encoded protein: CVSSGHYEQYF.